This TCR beta chain originates from a study of shared clonotypes between healthy human individuals (dated by TCRdb to the early 2020s). At the level of the whole study: The cohort comprised a couple of women and a few men aged 18 to 49 years. For each donor, three plates each were used for CD4 naive and CD4 memory, two plates were used for CD8 naive, and one plate was used for CD8 memory. Blood TCR repertoires of about five healthy adults were deeply sequenced to estimate repertoire size and the extent of clonotype sharing between individuals. Different laboratories and diverse techniques were used to prepare libraries and sequence TCR repertoires, to increase sequencing depth and limit assay-specific biases. Per donor, leukapheresis produced somewhere between about 0.94 and 10 billion PBMCs. Study-wide conclusions, independent of this receptor: Roughly 5% of naive CD4, around 3.6% of naive CD8, approximately 2.2% of memory CD4, and about 0.4% of memory CD8 clonotypes were shared across a few donors. Sampling was limited to blood, and TCR repertoires in tissue likely differ from TCR repertoires in blood. Pairwise subsampling indicated that sequencing depth was expected to affect the degree of clonotype sharing among donors. Naive subsets generally had larger estimated clonotype richness than memory subsets. Incomplete sequencing was indicated by rarefaction of sorted-subset datasets, despite the large sequencing depth. Clonotypes shared by all four sorted-subset donors showed higher generation probabilities than non-shared clonotypes. Because the study included only a small number of donors, the genetic and exposure-history diversity represented was limited.

Comments on this clone: The specificity of this receptor is unknown. Per-nucleotide qualities are absent, and no much larger clonotype sits a single base away.

Using the deep immunoSEQ assay, multiplex PCR amplified TCR CDR3 regions from genomic DNA. Extracted genomic DNA from each cell subset was distributed evenly across all wells of several immunoSEQ 96-well plates, and each plate was treated as a replicate. For sorted subsets, around 0.2 ug genomic DNA, equal to about 30,000 T cell genomes, was loaded into each replicate PCR. The purified libraries were quantified using a Qubit 3.0 fluorometer, sized with a Bioanalyzer 2100, and then quantified again using the KAPA Library Quantification kit. Each immunoSEQ 96-well plate was sequenced on its own single-read 150-cycle Illumina NextSeq 550 flow cell. Processing in the source paper ran as follows. Because only junctional sequences without quality scores were contained in the immunoSEQ output, filtering matching that applied to full-length reads could not be performed. To assign V/J genes and CDR3, sequences were annotated using PyIR, a Python wrapper for IgBLAST v1.9, with IMGT germline references. Any read was removed if the V/J assignment was weak (E-value above 1e-6), the CDR3 was missing, or the read contained stop codons, out-of-frame junctions, or ambiguous translated residues. V3J clonotypes were defined as sequences sharing the same inferred V gene, J gene, and CDR3 amino acid sequence. Percentage overlap between repertoires was calculated by dividing the number of shared unique clonotypes by the size of the smaller repertoire. Richness of each repertoire was evaluated using RTK rarefaction, the Chao1 estimator, and Recon v2.1 estimates of unobserved clonotypes. Generation probabilities were computed with OLGA for all TCRbeta clonotypes obtained by the gDNA method from several donors. Drawn from immuneACCESS, this table holds only the in-frame rearrangements with V and J called that TCRdb kept. Clones are partly lost; checked studies trace under half to an unresolved V gene and leave the rest unexplained. That table is the source of V, J and clone size, and D and trimming were worked out from the DNA. The sample table holds some 380,000 clones, of which about 97% were seen once. Around 0.3% of the sample is taken by the ten largest.

The donors were healthy, HIV-negative adults who had no recently reported acute infections or vaccinations. All donors were Caucasian adults living in Nashville, Tennessee, USA. CD8 memory samples consisted of magnetically selected CD45RO+ cells combined with CCR7-negative CD45RA+ effector memory (TemRA) cells. Blood was collected by leukapheresis, and PBMCs were isolated by Ficoll-Histopaque density gradient centrifugation and then cryopreserved in liquid nitrogen vapor phase. Purity and quantity of every magnetically sorted T cell population were checked by analytical flow cytometry. Each sorted fraction had its genomic DNA isolated and then quantified by UV absorbance on a Nanodrop 2000c. Trimming takes 4 bases from V and 6 bases from J, and the germline ends sit 17 bases apart. The CDR3 goes from the cysteine to the phenylalanine over 15 residues. Solely the CDR3 DNA is kept, with 45 bases framed from the first base. From the germline V gene, CDR1 is SGHRS and CDR2 is YFSETQ.

The receptor's source is a man aged 25 to 40 in good health. The rearranged segments are TRBV5-1 and TRBJ1-5; the D gene is perhaps TRBD1, from 5 matching bases. The sample comprised memory CD8+ T cells sorted from blood. The cell subset or site label on this specimen signifies: CD45RO+ cells pooled with CCR7-negative TemRA cells. The CDR3 region reads CASSEGPAGGQPQHF. The nucleotide sequence reads as follows: TGCGCCAGCAGCGAGGGACCGGCGGGAGGTCAGCCCCAGCATTTT.